These 22 T cell receptor beta chains were all obtained from the same sample, sequenced in a study of T cells after posttransplantation cyclophosphamide. The naive gate required viable CD3+CD4+ or CD3+CD8+ cells with CCR7+CD45RA+CD45RO-CD95-CD27+CD28+ phenotype. The table came from immunoSEQ multiplex PCR; TCRdb's copy has only in-frame clones and leaves some out. The sample includes more than 30,000 clones, around 90% of them seen just once. Sequencing was done on a sample of naive CD4+ T cells sorted from PBMCs. Every receptor here comes from a woman aged 60-75 years in good health, CMV-negative, and a related stem cell transplant donor.

The J gene is TRBJ1-5, the V gene TRBV6-5; 7 positions match TRBD1. The V and J ends lost 4 bases and 6 bases, in that order; junction bases with no gene match: 3. The CDR3 extends over 13 amino acids. CDR1 is MNHEY, CDR2 SVGAGI, per germline. The CDR3 loop reads CASSLGQTQPQHF. The DNA of the CDR3 is TGTGCCAGCAGTTTGGGACAGACTCAGCCCCAGCATTTT.

This sequence joins TRBV5-1 and TRBJ2-2; TRBD2 matches at 10 bases. With V trimmed by 3 bases and J by 4 bases, 3 bases remained unmatched. CDR3 length equals 15 residues. The germline gives CDR1 SGHRS, CDR2 YFSETQ. CDR3 coding DNA: TGCGCCAGCAGCTCCGGGACTAGCGTCACCGGGGAGCTGTTTTTT. Translated, it gives CASSSGTSVTGELFF.

This sequence joins TRBV7-2 and TRBJ2-7; 7 bases are shared with TRBD1. The germline V gene has CDR1 SGHTA and CDR2 FQGNSA. This CDR3 region has 13 residues. Losses at the gene ends were 4 bases for V and 4 bases for J; bases not matched to a gene: 4. The CDR3 coding sequence is TGTGCCAGCAGCTCCCAACAGGGGTACGAGCAGTACTTC. This sequence encodes CASSSQQGYEQYF.

The chain combines TRBV19 with TRBJ2-1, with 8 bases matching TRBD1. The CDR3 is 13 residues long. In germline, CDR1 is LNHDA, CDR2 SQIVND (reference sequence). Trimming cost V 10 bases and J 6 bases; bases outside gene matches: 8. CDR3 protein: CATSEDRANEQFF. Written as DNA, the CDR3 is TGTGCCACCTCGGAGGACAGGGCCAATGAGCAGTTCTTC.

The chain uses TRBV18 and TRBJ1-5; 9 positions match TRBD1. Trimming cost V 3 bases and J 7 bases; bases outside gene matches: 16. The CDR3 totals 18 residues. CDR1 and CDR2 from the germline V gene are KGHSH and LQKENI. The CDR3 spells CASSPTPGQGGLGQPQHF. The CDR3 DNA reads TGTGCCAGCTCACCTACTCCGGGACAGGGAGGGTTAGGGCAGCCCCAGCATTTT. The whole variable domain, remainder taken from reference TRBV18 and TRBJ1-5, is NAGVMQNPRHLVRRRGQEARLRCSPMKGHSHVYWYRQLPEEGLKFMVYLQKENIIDESGMPKERFSAEFPKEGPSILRIQQVVRGDSAAYFCASSPTPGQGGLGQPQHFGDGTRLSIL.

This chain links TRBV5-1 with TRBJ2-1; TRBD2 agrees at 8 bases. CDR1 and CDR2 (germline): SGHRS, YFSETQ. Trimming removed 1 base from V and 5 bases from J; junction bases left unmatched: 8. The CDR3 covers 16 residues. The CDR3 DNA is TGCGCCAGCAGCTTGAACTGGCGGGGGGACAACAATGAGCAGTTCTTC. Encoded protein: CASSLNWRGDNNEQFF.

This chain joins TRBV5-1 and TRBJ2-2; TRBD1 matches at 9 bases. CDR1 and CDR2 from the germline V gene are SGHRS and YFSETQ. The V segment lost 5 bases and the J segment 1 base; nucleotides outside the gene matches: 0. The CDR3 is made up of 14 amino acids. The CDR3 region has the DNA TGCGCCAGCAGGGGACAGGGGAACACCGGGGAGCTGTTTTTT. It is translated as CASRGQGNTGELFF.

V is TRBV30 and J is TRBJ1-1; D is possibly TRBD1 (5 bases). V was trimmed by 3 bases and J by 4 bases, leaving 12 bases between them. The CDR3 length is 13 residues. Germline CDR1 and CDR2: GTSNPN and SVGIG (reference sequence). CDR3 in DNA: TGTGCCTGGAGGCCAAGCAGGGCCACTGAAGCTTTCTTT. Its translation is CAWRPSRATEAFF.

The V and J genes are TRBV6-5 and TRBJ1-3; maybe TRBD1 (5 bases). The V gene's germline CDR1 is MNHEY and CDR2 SVGAGI. This CDR3 is built from 14 residues. V was trimmed by 6 bases and J by 2 bases, leaving 11 bases between them. CDR3 amino acids: CASRQGSTGNTIYF. The CDR3 nucleotides are TGTGCCAGCAGGCAGGGATCAACTGGAAACACCATATATTTT.

In the case of this clone: The sample carries other DNA sequences with the same CDR3. The chain has TRBV5-1 and TRBJ2-6, with D perhaps TRBD1 (5 bases). This CDR3 has 15 residues. V was shortened by 0 bases and J by 4 bases, with 8 bases between the two germline ends. Germline V CDR1 and CDR2: SGHRS, YFSETQ. CDR3: CASSLAGSGANVLTF. CDR3 coding DNA: TGCGCCAGCAGCTTGGCAGGGTCCGGGGCCAACGTCCTGACTTTC.

The chain couples TRBV19 to TRBJ2-3, with TRBD2 matching 12 bases. CDR3 length: 15 amino acids. With V trimmed by 4 bases and J by 6 bases, 5 bases remained unmatched. The germline CDR1 and CDR2 sequences are LNHDA and SQIVND (reference sequence). In DNA, the CDR3 is TGTGCCAGTAGTACCGACGGACTAGCGGGGGATACGCAGTATTTT. Amino acids: CASSTDGLAGDTQYF.

The chain employs TRBV4-2 and TRBJ2-7; no clear D. The CDR3 spans 15 residues. Germline-derived CDR1 and CDR2 are LGHNA and YNFKEQ. The V end was cut by 0 bases, the J end by 2 bases, with 11 bases between. The CDR3 bases are TGTGCCAGCAGCCAAGATATTCGACAAACCTACGAGCAGTACTTC. Amino acid sequence: CASSQDIRQTYEQYF.

J is TRBJ2-1 and V is TRBV15, with 8 bases identical to TRBD2. CDR1 and CDR2 from the germline V gene are LNHNV and YYDKDF (reference sequence). CDR3 length: 15 residues. V shed 5 bases, J shed 5 bases, and the junction held 8 bases outside the gene matches. CDR3 sequence (DNA): TGTGCCACCAGCGTAGCGGGGAGCCATAACAATGAGCAGTTCTTC. It is translated as CATSVAGSHNNEQFF.

This chain connects TRBV28 to TRBJ2-3; D possibly corresponds to TRBD1 (6 bases). Between the trimmed V and J ends, which lost 5 bases and 0 bases, there was a span of 12 bases. Looked up from germline, CDR1 is MDHEN and CDR2 is SYDVKM. CDR3 length: 15 amino acids. The CDR3 sequence: CASSLTGPSTDTQYF. The DNA for the CDR3 is TGTGCCAGCAGTCTTACAGGGCCCAGCACAGATACGCAGTATTTT. Supplemented by reference TRBV28 and TRBJ2-3, the full variable domain reads DVKVTQSSRYLVKRTGEKVFLECVQDMDHENMFWYRQDPGLGLRLIYFSYDVKMKEKGDIPEGYSVSREKKERFSLILESASTNQTSMYLCASSLTGPSTDTQYFGPGTRLTVL.

The chain employs TRBV6-5 and TRBJ2-7, with TRBD1 matching 9 bases. The V gene's germline CDR1 is MNHEY and CDR2 SVGAGI. J was trimmed by 4 bases and V by 5 bases; bases with no gene match: 9. The CDR3 runs to 15 residues. The CDR3 bases are TGTGCCAGCAGTAATGCCCCGGACAGGGGATACGAGCAGTACTTC. Translated, it gives CASSNAPDRGYEQYF.

The chain joins TRBV2 to TRBJ1-2; the match to TRBD1 covers 7 bases. J was trimmed by 7 bases and V by 6 bases; bases with no gene match: 14. Germline V gene data show CDR1 as SNHLY and CDR2 as FYNNEI. The CDR3 runs 15 residues. CDR3 nucleotides: TGTGCCAGCAGCCCCAAGACAGGGTTATTCGGTGGCTACACCTTC. Residues: CASSPKTGLFGGYTF.

V and J are TRBV14 and TRBJ2-7, with TRBD2 matching 8 bases. CDR1 is SGHDN, CDR2 FVKESK, per germline. This CDR3 is 16 amino acids long. V gave up 5 bases and J gave up 3 bases; unmatched junction bases: 12. CDR3: CASSKVPGLGFYEQYF. Written as DNA, the CDR3 is TGTGCCAGCAGCAAAGTACCGGGACTAGGGTTCTACGAGCAGTACTTC.

The chain has TRBV19 and TRBJ1-2; 12 nucleotides match TRBD1. Unmatched junction bases numbered 17, after V lost 10 bases and J lost 8 bases. This CDR3 contains 16 residues. Germline values: CDR1 LNHDA, CDR2 SQIVND (reference sequence). CDR3 bases: TGTGCCAAAACCCTTTCGCCGGGACAGGGGGCGCTGGGCTACACCTTC. Its protein is CAKTLSPGQGALGYTF.

The chain couples TRBV7-6 to TRBJ1-2; the D gene is possibly TRBD1 (6 bases). Trimming left V 5 bases short and J 7 bases short, with 14 bases between. Germline V gene sequence: CDR1 SGHVS, CDR2 FNYEAQ. This CDR3 is 13 amino acids long. The CDR3 sequence: CASSLSGVGGYTF. In nucleotides, the CDR3 is TGTGCCAGCAGCCTCTCAGGGGTGGGTGGCTACACCTTC.

This sequence joins TRBV30 and TRBJ2-7; 10 bases map to TRBD2. The germline V gene has CDR1 GTSNPN and CDR2 SVGIG (reference sequence). V gave up 3 bases and J gave up 1 base; unmatched junction bases: 6. This CDR3 has 15 residues. The CDR3 DNA is TGTGCCTGGAGCATAGGGACTAGCGCTTCCTACGAGCAGTACTTC. This codes for CAWSIGTSASYEQYF.

The V call is TRBV21-1, the J call TRBJ2-5; the D call of TRBD1 is as the table states it, not checked on the DNA. TRBV21-1 is an annotated pseudogene. This CDR3 comprises 13 residues. Written as DNA, the CDR3 is TGTGCCAGCAGCAATGGGCAGGTAGAGACCCAGTACTTC. It translates to CASSNGQVETQYF.

For this clone: Other nucleotide sequences from this sample produce the same CDR3. The rearrangement uses TRBV14 and TRBJ1-1; D is perhaps TRBD1 (6 bases). Trimming pared 6 bases from V and 0 bases from J, leaving 14 bases between. Germline CDR1 SGHDN, CDR2 FVKESK. There are 15 residues in the CDR3. The CDR3 loop is CASSKQGFVNTEAFF. The CDR3 coding sequence is TGTGCCAGCAGTAAACAGGGCTTCGTGAACACTGAAGCTTTCTTT.